This T cell receptor beta chain emerged from a study of blood T cell repertoires in COVID-19. Germline trimming cut 0 bases from V and 2 bases from J; bases unmatched to any gene: 4. The length of the CDR3 is 16 residues. Germline V gene lookup returns CDR1 LGHDT and CDR2 YNNKEL (reference sequence). Generated by immunoSEQ multiplex PCR, the TCRdb table keeps only in-frame clones and is missing some. This table has 100,000 to 150,000 clones, over 85% appearing once. What was sequenced was peripheral blood. The chain has TRBV3-1 (or the pseudogene TRBV3-2) and TRBJ2-3; 8 nucleotides align to TRBD2. This sequence was found in a man in his sixties with COVID-19, enrolled during active disease. The CDR3 DNA reads TGTGCCAGCAGCCAAGAAAGCGGGGGAATCACAGATACGCAGTATTTT. Amino acid sequence: CASSQESGGITDTQYF.